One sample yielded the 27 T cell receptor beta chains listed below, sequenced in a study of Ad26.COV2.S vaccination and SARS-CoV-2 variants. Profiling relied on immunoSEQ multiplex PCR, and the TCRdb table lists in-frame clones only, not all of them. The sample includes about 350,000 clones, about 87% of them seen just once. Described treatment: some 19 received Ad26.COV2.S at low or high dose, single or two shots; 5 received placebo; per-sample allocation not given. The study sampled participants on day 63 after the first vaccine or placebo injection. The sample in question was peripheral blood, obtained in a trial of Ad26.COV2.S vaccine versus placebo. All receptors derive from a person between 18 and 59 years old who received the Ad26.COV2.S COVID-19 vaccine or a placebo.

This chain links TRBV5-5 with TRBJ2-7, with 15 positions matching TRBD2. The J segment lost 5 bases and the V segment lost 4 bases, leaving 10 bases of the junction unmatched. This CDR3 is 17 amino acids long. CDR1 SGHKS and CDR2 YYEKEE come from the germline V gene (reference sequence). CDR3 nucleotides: TGTGCCAGCAGCCCGAGGACTAGCGGGAGGGGGAACCACGAGCAGTACTTC. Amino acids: CASSPRTSGRGNHEQYF.

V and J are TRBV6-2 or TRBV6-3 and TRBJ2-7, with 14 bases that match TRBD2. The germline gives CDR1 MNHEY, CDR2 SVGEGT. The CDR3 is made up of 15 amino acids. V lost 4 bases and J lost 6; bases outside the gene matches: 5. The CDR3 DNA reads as TGTGCCAGCAGTTCGGGACTAGCGGGGGAGTTCGAGCAGTACTTC. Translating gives CASSSGLAGEFEQYF.

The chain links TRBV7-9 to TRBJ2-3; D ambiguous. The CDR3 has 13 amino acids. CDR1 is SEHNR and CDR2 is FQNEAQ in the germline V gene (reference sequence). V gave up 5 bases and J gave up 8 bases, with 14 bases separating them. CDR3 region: CASSDSPQSTQYF. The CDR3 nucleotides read TGTGCCAGCAGCGATTCCCCTCAGAGTACGCAGTATTTT.

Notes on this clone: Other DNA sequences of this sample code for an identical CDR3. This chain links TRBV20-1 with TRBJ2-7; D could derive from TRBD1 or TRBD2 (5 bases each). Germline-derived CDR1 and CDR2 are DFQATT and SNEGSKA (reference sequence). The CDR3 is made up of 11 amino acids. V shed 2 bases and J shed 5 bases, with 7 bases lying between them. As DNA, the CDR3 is TGCAGTGCTAGATCGGGGCACGAGCAGTACTTC. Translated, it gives CSARSGHEQYF.

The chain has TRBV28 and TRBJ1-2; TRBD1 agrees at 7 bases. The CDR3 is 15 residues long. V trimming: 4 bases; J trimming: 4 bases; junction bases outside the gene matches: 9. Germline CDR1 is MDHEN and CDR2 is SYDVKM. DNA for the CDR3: TGTGCCAGCAGTTCCCGAGACAGGGATGCCTATGGCTACACCTTC. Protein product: CASSSRDRDAYGYTF.

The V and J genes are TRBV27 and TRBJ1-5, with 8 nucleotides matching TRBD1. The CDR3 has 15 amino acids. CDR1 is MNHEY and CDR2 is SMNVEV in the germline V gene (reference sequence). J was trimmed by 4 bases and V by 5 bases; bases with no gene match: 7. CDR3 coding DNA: TGTGCCAGCAGTATAGGGACAGGCGCTAATCAGCCCCAGCATTTT. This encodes CASSIGTGANQPQHF.

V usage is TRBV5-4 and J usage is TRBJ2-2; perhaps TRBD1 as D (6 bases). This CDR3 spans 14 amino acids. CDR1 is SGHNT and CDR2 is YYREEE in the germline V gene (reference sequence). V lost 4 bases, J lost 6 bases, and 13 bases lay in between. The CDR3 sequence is CASSQDSQAGELFF. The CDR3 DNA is TGTGCCAGCAGCCAGGACAGTCAGGCCGGGGAGCTGTTTTTT. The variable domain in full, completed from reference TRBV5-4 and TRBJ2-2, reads ETGVTQSPTHLIKTRGQQVTLRCSSQSGHNTVSWYQQALGQGPQFIFQYYREEENGRGNFPPRFSGLQFPNYSSELNVNALELDDSALYLCASSQDSQAGELFFGEGSRLTVL.

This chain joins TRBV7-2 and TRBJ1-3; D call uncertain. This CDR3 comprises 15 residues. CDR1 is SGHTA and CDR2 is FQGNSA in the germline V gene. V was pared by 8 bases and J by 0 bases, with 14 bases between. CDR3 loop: CASRPQATSGNTIYF. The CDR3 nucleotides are TGTGCCAGCCGACCGCAGGCCACCTCTGGAAACACCATATATTTT.

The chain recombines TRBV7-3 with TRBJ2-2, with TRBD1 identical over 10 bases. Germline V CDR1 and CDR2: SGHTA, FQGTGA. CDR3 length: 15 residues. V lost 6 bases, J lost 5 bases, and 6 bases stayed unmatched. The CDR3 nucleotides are TGTGCCAGCAGAAGGACAGGGGGAGGGACCGGGGAGCTGTTTTTT. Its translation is CASRRTGGGTGELFF.

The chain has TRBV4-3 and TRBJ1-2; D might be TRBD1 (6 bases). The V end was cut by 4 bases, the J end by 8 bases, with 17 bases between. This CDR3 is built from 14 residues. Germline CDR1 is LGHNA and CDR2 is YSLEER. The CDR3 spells CASSPRGSRGGYTF. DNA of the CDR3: TGCGCCAGCAGCCCCCGGGGGTCTAGGGGGGGCTACACCTTC.

The DNA for the CDR3 is TGTGCCAGCAGTTCTCCGGGACTAGCGGTTACCTACGAGCAGTACTTC. It translates to CASSSPGLAVTYEQYF. This chain joins TRBV28 and TRBJ2-7, with 11 bases fitting TRBD2. The CDR3 runs 16 residues. CDR1 MDHEN and CDR2 SYDVKM come from the germline V gene. V dropped 4 bases and J dropped 2; count of bases not matched to a gene: 7.

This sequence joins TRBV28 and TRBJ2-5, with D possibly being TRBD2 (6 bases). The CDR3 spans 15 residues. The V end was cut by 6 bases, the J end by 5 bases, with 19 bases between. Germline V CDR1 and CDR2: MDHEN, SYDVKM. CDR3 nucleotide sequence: TGTGCCAGCAGCGTACCGGGACTTAATCTGGAGACCCAGTACTTC. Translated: CASSVPGLNLETQYF.

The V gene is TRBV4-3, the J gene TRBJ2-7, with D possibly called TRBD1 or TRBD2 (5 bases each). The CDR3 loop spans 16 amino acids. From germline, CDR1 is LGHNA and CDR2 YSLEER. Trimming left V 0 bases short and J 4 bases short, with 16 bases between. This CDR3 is CASSQEVIEGMYEQYF. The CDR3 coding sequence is TGCGCCAGCAGCCAAGAGGTAATTGAGGGGATGTACGAGCAGTACTTC.

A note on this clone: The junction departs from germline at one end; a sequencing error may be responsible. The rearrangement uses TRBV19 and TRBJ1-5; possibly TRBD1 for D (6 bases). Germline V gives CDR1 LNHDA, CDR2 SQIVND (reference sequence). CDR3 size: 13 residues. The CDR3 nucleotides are TGCGGGGGGGGCGGCGGTTCCAATCAGCCCCAGCATTTT. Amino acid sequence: CGGGGGSNQPQHF.

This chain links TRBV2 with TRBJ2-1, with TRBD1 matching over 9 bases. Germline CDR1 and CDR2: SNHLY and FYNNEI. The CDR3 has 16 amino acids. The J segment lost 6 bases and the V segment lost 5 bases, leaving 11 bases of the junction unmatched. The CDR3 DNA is TGTGCCAGCAGTTCAGCCGGGACAGGGTCTCTCAATGAGCAGTTCTTC. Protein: CASSSAGTGSLNEQFF.

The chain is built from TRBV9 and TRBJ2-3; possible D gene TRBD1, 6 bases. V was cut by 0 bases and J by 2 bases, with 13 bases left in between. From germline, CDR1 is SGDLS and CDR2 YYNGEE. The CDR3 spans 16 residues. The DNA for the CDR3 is TGTGCCAGCAGCGTAGCATCAGGACAGTTCACAGATACGCAGTATTTT. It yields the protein CASSVASGQFTDTQYF.

The CDR3 DNA reads TGTGCCAGCAGCTCAAGGGCAGGGGCGAGCCGAGCTTTCTTT. Its translation: CASSSRAGASRAFF. The genes are TRBV11-3 and TRBJ1-1; weak D call: TRBD1 (6 bases). Between the trimmed V and J ends, which lost 4 bases and 10 bases, there was a span of 19 bases. The CDR3 sequence is 14 residues long. Germline values: CDR1 SGHNT, CDR2 YENEEA.

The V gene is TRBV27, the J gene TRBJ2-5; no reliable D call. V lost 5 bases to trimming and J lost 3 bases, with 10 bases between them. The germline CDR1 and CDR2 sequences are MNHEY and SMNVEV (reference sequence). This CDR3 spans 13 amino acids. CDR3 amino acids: CASSPGIKETQYF. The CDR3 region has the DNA TGTGCCAGCAGTCCAGGAATCAAAGAGACCCAGTACTTC.

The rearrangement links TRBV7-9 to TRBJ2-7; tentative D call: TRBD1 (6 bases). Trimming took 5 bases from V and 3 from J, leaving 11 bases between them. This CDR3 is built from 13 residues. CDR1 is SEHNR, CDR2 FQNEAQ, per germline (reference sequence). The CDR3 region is CASSPGQLYEQYF. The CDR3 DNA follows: TGTGCCAGCAGCCCAGGACAGCTCTACGAGCAGTACTTC.

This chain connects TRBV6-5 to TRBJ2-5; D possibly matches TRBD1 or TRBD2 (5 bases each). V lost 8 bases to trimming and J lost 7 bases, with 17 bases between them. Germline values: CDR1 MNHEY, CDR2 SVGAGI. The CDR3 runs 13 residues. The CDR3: CASRDEVRGTQYF. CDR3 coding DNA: TGTGCCAGCCGGGACGAGGTCCGCGGGACCCAGTACTTC.

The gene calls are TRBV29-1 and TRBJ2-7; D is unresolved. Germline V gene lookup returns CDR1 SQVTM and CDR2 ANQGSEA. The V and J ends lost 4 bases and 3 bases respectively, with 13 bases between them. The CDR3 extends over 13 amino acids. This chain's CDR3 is CSVGAEDHYEQYF. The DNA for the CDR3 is TGCAGCGTTGGAGCTGAAGACCACTACGAGCAGTACTTC.

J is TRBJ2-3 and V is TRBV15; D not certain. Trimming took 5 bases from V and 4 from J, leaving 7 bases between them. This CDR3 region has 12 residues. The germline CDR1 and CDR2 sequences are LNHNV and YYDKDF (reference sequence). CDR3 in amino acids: CATSATSDTQYF. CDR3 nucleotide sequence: TGTGCCACCAGCGCCACATCAGATACGCAGTATTTT.

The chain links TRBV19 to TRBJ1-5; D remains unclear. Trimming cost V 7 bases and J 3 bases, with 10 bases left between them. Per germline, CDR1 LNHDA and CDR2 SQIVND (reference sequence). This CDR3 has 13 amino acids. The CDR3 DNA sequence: TGTGCCAGTACCCTTAGTTTCAATCAGCCCCAGCATTTT. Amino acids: CASTLSFNQPQHF.

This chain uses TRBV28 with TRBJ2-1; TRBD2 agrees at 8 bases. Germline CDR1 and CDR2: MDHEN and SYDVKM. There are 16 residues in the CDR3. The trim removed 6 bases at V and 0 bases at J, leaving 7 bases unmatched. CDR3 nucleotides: TGTGCCAGCAGGGGGGCCGGGACTAGCTCCTACAATGAGCAGTTCTTC. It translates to CASRGAGTSSYNEQFF. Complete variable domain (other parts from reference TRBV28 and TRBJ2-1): DVKVTQSSRYLVKRTGEKVFLECVQDMDHENMFWYRQDPGLGLRLIYFSYDVKMKEKGDIPEGYSVSREKKERFSLILESASTNQTSMYLCASRGAGTSSYNEQFFGPGTRLTVL.

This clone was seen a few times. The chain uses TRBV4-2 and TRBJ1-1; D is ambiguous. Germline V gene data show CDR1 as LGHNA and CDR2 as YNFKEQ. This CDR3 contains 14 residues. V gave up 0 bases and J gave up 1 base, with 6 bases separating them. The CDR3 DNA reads TGTGCCAGCAGCCAAGATTGGTCGAACACTGAAGCTTTCTTT. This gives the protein CASSQDWSNTEAFF.

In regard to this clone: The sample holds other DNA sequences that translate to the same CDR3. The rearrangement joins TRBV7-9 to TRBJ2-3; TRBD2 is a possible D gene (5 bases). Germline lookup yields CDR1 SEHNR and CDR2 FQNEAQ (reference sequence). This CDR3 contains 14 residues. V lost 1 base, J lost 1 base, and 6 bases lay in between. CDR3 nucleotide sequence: TGTGCCAGCAGCTTAGGAGGGCGCACAGATACGCAGTATTTT. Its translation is CASSLGGRTDTQYF.

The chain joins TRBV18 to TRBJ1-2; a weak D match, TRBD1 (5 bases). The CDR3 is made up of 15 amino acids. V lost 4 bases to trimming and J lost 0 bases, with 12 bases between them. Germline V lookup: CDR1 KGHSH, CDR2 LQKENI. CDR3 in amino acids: CASSLGDRANYGYTF. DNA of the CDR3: TGTGCCAGCTCACTAGGGGACCGAGCTAACTATGGCTACACCTTC.